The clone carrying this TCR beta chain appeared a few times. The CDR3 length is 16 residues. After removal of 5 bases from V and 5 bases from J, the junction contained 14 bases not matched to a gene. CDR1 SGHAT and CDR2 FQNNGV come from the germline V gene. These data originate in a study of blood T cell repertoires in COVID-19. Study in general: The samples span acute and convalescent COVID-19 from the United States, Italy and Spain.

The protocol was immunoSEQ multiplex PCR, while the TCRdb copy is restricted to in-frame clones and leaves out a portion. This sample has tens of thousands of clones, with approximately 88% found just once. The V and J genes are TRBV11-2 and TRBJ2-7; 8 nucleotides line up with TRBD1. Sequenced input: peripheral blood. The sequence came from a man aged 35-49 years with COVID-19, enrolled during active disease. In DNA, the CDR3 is TGTGCCAGCAGCCTTAACCGGGACAGGTTTACCCACGAGCAGTACTTC. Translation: CASSLNRDRFTHEQYF.